This entry features one TCR beta chain sequence. Antigen unknown. PCR primers comprised 60 Vbeta and 13 Jbeta primers. Measured with immunoSEQ multiplex PCR; TCRdb has only the in-frame clones, and not every one. In the table there are 100,000 to 150,000 clones, 74% of which are singletons. This sample is part of a study of cytomegalovirus exposure and HLA in healthy donors. Study-level results: An analysis that came later showed most CMV-associated TCR beta chains appearing HLA-restricted. Excluded: some indistinguishable V segments such as TRBV6-2 and TRBV6-3. Accurate HLA-A and HLA-B prediction from TCR beta sequences was reported for most subjects. A list of around 160 TCR beta chains associated with cytomegalovirus was given.

This CDR3 is 17 amino acids long. V was cut by 4 bases and J by 4 bases, with 21 bases left in between. Germline CDR1 is SGHDT and CDR2 is YYEEEE. This receptor was identified in a man aged 40-49 years in good health and CMV-seropositive. This rearrangement joins TRBV5-6 to TRBJ1-3, with a weak D call TRBD1 (5 bases). The sample comprised PBMCs. CDR3 bases: TGTGCCAGCAGCCGCTATGCCACGGCGCAGGGAGGAAACACCATATATTTT. Residues: CASSRYATAQGGNTIYF.